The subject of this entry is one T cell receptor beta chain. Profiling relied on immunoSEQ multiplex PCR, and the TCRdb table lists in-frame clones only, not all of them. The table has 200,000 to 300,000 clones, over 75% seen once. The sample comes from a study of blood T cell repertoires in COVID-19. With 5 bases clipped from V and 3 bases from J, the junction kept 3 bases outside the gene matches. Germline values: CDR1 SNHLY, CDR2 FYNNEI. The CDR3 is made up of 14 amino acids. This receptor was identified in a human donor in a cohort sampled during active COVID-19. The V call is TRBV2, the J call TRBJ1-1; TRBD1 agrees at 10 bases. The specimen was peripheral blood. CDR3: CASSKGQGYTEAFF. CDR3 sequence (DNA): TGTGCCAGCAGTAAGGGACAGGGGTACACTGAAGCTTTCTTT.